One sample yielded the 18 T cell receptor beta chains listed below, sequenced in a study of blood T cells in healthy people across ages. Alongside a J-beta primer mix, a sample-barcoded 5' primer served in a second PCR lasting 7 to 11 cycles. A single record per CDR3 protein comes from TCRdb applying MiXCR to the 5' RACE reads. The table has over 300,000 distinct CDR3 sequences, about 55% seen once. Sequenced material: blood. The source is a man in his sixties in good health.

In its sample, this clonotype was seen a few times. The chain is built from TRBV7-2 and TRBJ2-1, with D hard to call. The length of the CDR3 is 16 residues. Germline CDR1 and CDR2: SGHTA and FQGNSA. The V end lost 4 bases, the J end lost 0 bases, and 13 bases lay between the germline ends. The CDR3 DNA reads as TGTGCCAGCAGCTCTCCGTCCCATAGCTCCTACAATGAGCAGTTCTTC. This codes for CASSSPSHSSYNEQFF.

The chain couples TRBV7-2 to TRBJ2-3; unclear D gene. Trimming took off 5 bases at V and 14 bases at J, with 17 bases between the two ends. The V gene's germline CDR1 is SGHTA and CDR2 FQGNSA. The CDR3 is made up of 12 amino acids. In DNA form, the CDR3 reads TGTGCCAGCAGCCTTGCAGGAGAGAGGAGGTATTTT. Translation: CASSLAGERRYF.

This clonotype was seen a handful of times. CDR3 sequence: CASSLRLAGRDEQYF. The CDR3, as DNA: TGTGCCAGCAGTTTAAGACTAGCGGGTAGAGACGAGCAGTACTTC. The rearrangement uses TRBV12-3 or TRBV12-4 and TRBJ2-7; 10 bases fit TRBD2. V lost 2 bases to trimming and J lost 5 bases; unmatched junction nucleotides: 6. The CDR3 sequence is 15 residues long.

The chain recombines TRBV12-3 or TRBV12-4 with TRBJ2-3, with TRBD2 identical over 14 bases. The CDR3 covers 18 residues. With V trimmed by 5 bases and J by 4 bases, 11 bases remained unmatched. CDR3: CASSPSLGLAGVADTQYF. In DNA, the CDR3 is TGTGCCAGCAGTCCCTCCCTGGGACTAGCGGGAGTCGCAGATACGCAGTATTTT.

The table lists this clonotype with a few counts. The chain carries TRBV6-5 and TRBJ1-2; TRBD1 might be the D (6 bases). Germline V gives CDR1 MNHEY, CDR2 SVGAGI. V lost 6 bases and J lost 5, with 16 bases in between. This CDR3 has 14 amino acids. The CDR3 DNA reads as TGTGCCAGCAGATCGACAGGTTGGGGATATGGCTACACCTTC. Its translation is CASRSTGWGYGYTF.

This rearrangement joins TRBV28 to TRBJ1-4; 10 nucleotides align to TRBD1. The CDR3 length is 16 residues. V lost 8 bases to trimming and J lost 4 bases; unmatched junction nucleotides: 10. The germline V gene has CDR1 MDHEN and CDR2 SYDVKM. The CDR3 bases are TGTGCCAGCTCGGGACAGGGGCTCGGGATTAATGAAAAACTGTTTTTT. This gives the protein CASSGQGLGINEKLFF.

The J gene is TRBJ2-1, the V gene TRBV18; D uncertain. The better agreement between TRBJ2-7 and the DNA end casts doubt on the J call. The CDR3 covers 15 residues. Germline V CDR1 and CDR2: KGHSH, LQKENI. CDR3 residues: CASSPITSSYNEQYF. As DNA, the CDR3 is TGTGCCAGCTCACCAATCACGTCCTCCTACAATGAGCAGTACTTC.

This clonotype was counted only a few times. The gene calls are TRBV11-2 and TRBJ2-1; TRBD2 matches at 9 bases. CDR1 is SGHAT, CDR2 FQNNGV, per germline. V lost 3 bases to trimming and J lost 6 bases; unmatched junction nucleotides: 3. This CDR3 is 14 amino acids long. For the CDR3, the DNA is TGTGCCAGCAGCTTTATTAGCGGGGGCAATGAGCAGTTCTTC. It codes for CASSFISGGNEQFF.

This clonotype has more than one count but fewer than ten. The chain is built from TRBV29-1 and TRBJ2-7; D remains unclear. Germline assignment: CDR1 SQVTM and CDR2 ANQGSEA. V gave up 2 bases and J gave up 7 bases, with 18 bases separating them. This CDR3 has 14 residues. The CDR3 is CSVETQSRSGEQYF. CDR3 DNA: TGCAGCGTTGAAACTCAGTCCCGGAGTGGTGAGCAGTACTTC.

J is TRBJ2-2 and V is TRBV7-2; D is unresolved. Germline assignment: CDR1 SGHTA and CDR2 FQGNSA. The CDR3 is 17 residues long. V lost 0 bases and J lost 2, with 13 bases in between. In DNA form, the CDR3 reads TGTGCCAGCAGCTTAGCGCGAGGCCTCTCTAACACCGGGGAGCTGTTTTTT. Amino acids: CASSLARGLSNTGELFF.

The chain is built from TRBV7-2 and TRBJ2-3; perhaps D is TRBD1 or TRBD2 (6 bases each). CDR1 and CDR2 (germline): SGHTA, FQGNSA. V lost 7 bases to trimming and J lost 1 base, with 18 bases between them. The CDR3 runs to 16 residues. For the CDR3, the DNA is TGTGCCAGCAACGCTAGGGGGAGGAGGGGCACAGATACGCAGTATTTT. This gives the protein CASNARGRRGTDTQYF.

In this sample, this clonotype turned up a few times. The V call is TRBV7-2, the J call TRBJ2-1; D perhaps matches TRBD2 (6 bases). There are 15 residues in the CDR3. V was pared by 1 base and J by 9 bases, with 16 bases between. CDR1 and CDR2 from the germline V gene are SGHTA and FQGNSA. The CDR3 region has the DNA TGTGCCAGCAGCTTAGTGGCGGGGTTAGCGGTTGAGCAGTTCTTC. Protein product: CASSLVAGLAVEQFF.

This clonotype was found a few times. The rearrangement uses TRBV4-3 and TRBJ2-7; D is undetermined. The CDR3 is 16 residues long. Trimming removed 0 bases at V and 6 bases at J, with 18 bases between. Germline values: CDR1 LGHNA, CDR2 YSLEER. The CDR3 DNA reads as TGCGCCAGCAGCCAAGATAGTTGGTCCCTCTCCCTCGAGCAGTACTTC. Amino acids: CASSQDSWSLSLEQYF.

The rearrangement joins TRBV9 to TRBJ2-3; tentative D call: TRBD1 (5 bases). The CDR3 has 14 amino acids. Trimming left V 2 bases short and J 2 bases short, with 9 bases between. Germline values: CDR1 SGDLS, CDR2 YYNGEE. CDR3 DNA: TGTGCCAGCAGCGTGGGGCAAGACACAGATACGCAGTATTTT. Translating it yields CASSVGQDTDTQYF.

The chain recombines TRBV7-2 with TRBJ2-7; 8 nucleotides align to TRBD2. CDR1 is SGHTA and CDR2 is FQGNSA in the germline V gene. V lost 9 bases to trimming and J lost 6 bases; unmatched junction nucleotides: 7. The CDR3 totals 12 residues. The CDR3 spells CASRLATCEQYF. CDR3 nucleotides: TGTGCCAGTCGACTAGCGACCTGCGAGCAGTACTTC. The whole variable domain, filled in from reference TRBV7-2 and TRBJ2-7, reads GAGVSQSPSNKVTEKGKDVELRCDPISGHTALYWYRQSLGQGLEFLIYFQGNSAPDKSGLPSDRFSAERTGGSVSTLTIQRTQQEDSAVYLCASRLATCEQYFGPGTRLTVT.

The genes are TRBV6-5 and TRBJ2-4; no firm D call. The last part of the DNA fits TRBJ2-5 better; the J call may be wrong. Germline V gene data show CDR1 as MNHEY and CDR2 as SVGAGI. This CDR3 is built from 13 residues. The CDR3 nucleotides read TGTGCCAGCAGTCCCCGGATTGACGAGACCCAGTACTTC. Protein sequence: CASSPRIDETQYF.

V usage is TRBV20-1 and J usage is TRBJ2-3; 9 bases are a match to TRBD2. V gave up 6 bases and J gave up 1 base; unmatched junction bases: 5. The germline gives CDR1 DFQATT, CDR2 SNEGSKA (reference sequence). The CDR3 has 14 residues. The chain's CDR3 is CSAPRGGGTDTQYF. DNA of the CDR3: TGCAGTGCACCGCGGGGGGGTGGCACAGATACGCAGTATTTT.

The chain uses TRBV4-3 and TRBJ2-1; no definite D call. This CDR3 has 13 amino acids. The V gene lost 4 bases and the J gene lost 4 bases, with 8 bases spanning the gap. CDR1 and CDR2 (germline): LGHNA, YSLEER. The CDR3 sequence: CASSRVGYNEQFF. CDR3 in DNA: TGCGCCAGCAGCCGGGTGGGGTACAATGAGCAGTTCTTC.